This T cell receptor beta chain was sequenced for a study of Ad26.COV2.S vaccination and SARS-CoV-2 variants. Looking at the study overall: Once or twice, 56 days apart, Ad26.COV2.S was delivered intramuscularly. Points from the study as a whole: Across vaccine and placebo recipients, the breadth of non-spike TCRs was similar. People who got the vaccine had more spike-specific TCR breadth than people who got placebo. Assessments of TCR breadth and depth may have underestimated the total T cell responses.

Concerning this clone itself: Its antigen is currently unknown.

The treatment denotes: over 15 received Ad26.COV2.S at low or high dose, single or two shots; 5 received placebo; per-sample allocation not given. Each sample was drawn 63 days after the first injection (of vaccine or placebo). Only in-frame clones appear in the TCRdb table, and some are missing; sequencing was by immunoSEQ multiplex PCR. The sample includes roughly 510,000 clones, 87% of them seen just once. The sequence derives from a person between 18 and 65 years old who received the Ad26.COV2.S COVID-19 vaccine or a placebo. The input for sequencing was peripheral blood, taken in a trial of Ad26.COV2.S vaccine versus placebo.

The CDR3 DNA reads as TGTGCCAGCAGCCTTACGGGGGGCAATACGCAGTATTTT. Translation: CASSLTGGNTQYF. The rearrangement uses TRBV7-8 and TRBJ2-3, with D maybe TRBD2 (7 bases). This CDR3 spans 13 amino acids. The V end was cut by 5 bases, the J end by 7 bases, with 13 bases between. Germline-derived CDR1 and CDR2 are SGHVS and FQNEAQ.